Below are 4 T cell receptor beta chains sequenced from a single sample in a study of cytomegalovirus exposure and HLA in healthy donors. The PCR employed 60 Vbeta primers together with 13 Jbeta primers. Assay: immunoSEQ multiplex PCR; the TCRdb copy retains only in-frame clones and omits some. This table holds more than 150,000 clones, roughly 80% found once. The sample was PBMCs. All receptors come from a man between 35 and 55 years old in good health and CMV-seronegative.

The chain employs TRBV28 and TRBJ2-7; D is ambiguous. The V gene lost 6 bases and the J gene lost 2 bases, with 14 bases spanning the gap. Germline V lookup: CDR1 MDHEN, CDR2 SYDVKM. The CDR3 loop spans 14 amino acids. This CDR3 is CASSAPVETYEQYF. The DNA for the CDR3 is TGTGCCAGCAGCGCCCCGGTAGAGACCTACGAGCAGTACTTC.

As regards this clone: A read error may produce the germline difference seen at one junction end. The V gene is TRBV28, the J gene TRBJ1-2; no definite D call. CDR3 length: 12 residues. The germline V gene encodes CDR1 MDHEN and CDR2 SYDVKM. The CDR3 spells CAIEGARYGYPF. CDR3 nucleotides: TGTGCCATCGAGGGCGCGAGGTATGGCTACCCCTTC.

This clone turned up a few times. The rearrangement joins TRBV4-2 to TRBJ1-2; D not certain. Germline V CDR1 and CDR2: LGHNA, YNFKEQ. V was clipped by 0 bases and J by 8 bases, with 16 bases between them. The CDR3 covers 15 residues. Here the CDR3 DNA reads TGTGCCAGCAGCCAAGAGCCTACCGCTTCGGTGGGCTACACCTTC. Amino acid sequence: CASSQEPTASVGYTF.

This clone was seen a single time. The rearrangement joins TRBV11-3 to TRBJ2-1; TRBD2 might be the D (6 bases). The germline V gene has CDR1 SGHNT and CDR2 YENEEA. V lost 5 bases, J lost 1 base, and 12 bases lay in between. This CDR3 region has 15 residues. In nucleotides, the CDR3 is TGTGCCAGCAGCGCTGCGGGGCAGTCCTACAATGAGCAGTTCTTC. This encodes CASSAAGQSYNEQFF.